The entry that follows covers one T cell receptor beta chain sequence. This sample was included in a study of technical replicates of blood from a handful of donors. The CDR3 spans 15 residues. Trimming left V 3 bases short and J 4 bases short, with 14 bases between. Germline CDR1 SGDLS, CDR2 YYNGEE. The assay was immunoSEQ multiplex PCR, and TCRdb's table has in-frame clones only and misses some. The data show 70,000 to 95,000 clones, approximately 97% seen once. The rearrangement uses TRBV9 and TRBJ1-3; possibly TRBD1 for D (6 bases). The source material was T cells isolated from PBMCs. The clonotype was recovered from a human donor in good health. CDR3: CASSGIGTGGNTIYF. For the CDR3, the DNA is TGTGCCAGCAGCGGAATCGGTACAGGGGGAAACACCATATATTTT.